Listed below are T cell receptor beta chains from one sample, sequenced in a study of shared clonotypes between healthy human individuals. This table comes from immunoSEQ multiplex PCR, and its TCRdb copy is limited to in-frame clones, with some not included. The sample lists about 1,900,000 clones, approximately 94% occurring once. Specimen: naive CD8+ T cells sorted from blood. The receptors shown here come from a man between 18 and 35 years old in good health. The CDR3 runs from the conserved cysteine through the conserved F or W. The order of the fields is clone size, J gene, V gene, D gene, CDR3 protein, CDR3 DNA. D genes are given only for firm matches. Not every row has a clone size; where given, it reads once, few, many or a size class.

clone size: -; J gene: TRBJ1-5; V gene: TRBV7-2; D gene: -; CDR3 protein: CASSLRGDLEVDQPQHF; CDR3 DNA: TGTGCCAGCAGCCTACGGGGGGACTTGGAGGTAGATCAGCCCCAGCATTTT
clone size: -; J gene: TRBJ2-7; V gene: TRBV7-9; D gene: TRBD2; CDR3 protein: CASSFGTSGSISYEQYF; CDR3 DNA: TGTGCCAGCAGCTTTGGGACTAGCGGGAGTATAAGCTACGAGCAGTACTTC
clone size: -; J gene: TRBJ2-7; V gene: TRBV19; D gene: -; CDR3 protein: CASSIRGIPYEQYF; CDR3 DNA: TGTGCCAGTAGTATTCGCGGAATCCCCTACGAGCAGTACTTC
clone size: -; J gene: TRBJ2-5; V gene: TRBV28; D gene: -; CDR3 protein: CASSPRDVPQETQYF; CDR3 DNA: TGTGCCAGCAGTCCCCGGGACGTCCCTCAAGAGACCCAGTACTTC
clone size: -; J gene: TRBJ2-5; V gene: TRBV4-1; D gene: -; CDR3 protein: CASSQESGTTQETQYF; CDR3 DNA: TGCGCCAGCAGCCAAGAATCAGGGACCACGCAAGAGACCCAGTACTTC
clone size: -; J gene: TRBJ1-2; V gene: TRBV6-5; D gene: TRBD1; CDR3 protein: CASSYSDWGATGGYTF; CDR3 DNA: TGTGCCAGCAGTTACTCAGACTGGGGGGCGACAGGGGGCTACACCTTC
clone size: -; J gene: TRBJ2-7; V gene: TRBV19; D gene: -; CDR3 protein: CASSMDLETTYEQYF; CDR3 DNA: TGTGCCAGTAGTATGGACTTAGAAACTACCTACGAGCAGTACTTC
clone size: -; J gene: TRBJ2-7; V gene: TRBV27; D gene: -; CDR3 protein: CASSFHSGAYEQYF; CDR3 DNA: TGTGCCAGCAGTTTTCATTCGGGGGCCTACGAGCAGTACTTC
clone size: -; J gene: TRBJ2-3; V gene: TRBV4-3; D gene: -; CDR3 protein: CASSQDIGQTTDTQYF; CDR3 DNA: TGCGCCAGCAGCCAAGATATCGGACAGACCACAGATACGCAGTATTTT
clone size: -; J gene: TRBJ2-7; V gene: TRBV4-3; D gene: -; CDR3 protein: CASSQEATGRSSYEQYF; CDR3 DNA: TGCGCCAGCAGCCAAGAAGCGACAGGTAGGAGCTCCTACGAGCAGTACTTC
clone size: -; J gene: TRBJ2-3; V gene: TRBV5-4; D gene: -; CDR3 protein: CASGGDEADTQYF; CDR3 DNA: TGTGCCAGCGGGGGCGATGAGGCAGATACGCAGTATTTT
clone size: -; J gene: TRBJ2-7; V gene: TRBV9; D gene: -; CDR3 protein: CASSVALGDYEQYF; CDR3 DNA: TGTGCCAGCAGCGTAGCGCTCGGGGACTACGAGCAGTACTTC
clone size: -; J gene: TRBJ2-7; V gene: TRBV4-1; D gene: -; CDR3 protein: CASSQERGVSYEQYF; CDR3 DNA: TGCGCCAGCAGCCAAGAGCGAGGGGTCTCCTACGAGCAGTACTTC
clone size: -; J gene: TRBJ2-2; V gene: TRBV5-1; D gene: TRBD2; CDR3 protein: CASSAGLAGELAGELFF; CDR3 DNA: TGCGCCAGCAGCGCGGGACTAGCGGGAGAATTGGCCGGGGAGCTGTTTTTT
clone size: -; J gene: TRBJ2-5; V gene: TRBV23-1; D gene: -; CDR3 protein: CASSQRTGGGFERETQYF; CDR3 DNA: TGCGCCAGCAGTCAAAGGACAGGTGGGGGGTTTGAGCGAGAGACCCAGTACTTC
clone size: -; J gene: TRBJ2-5; V gene: TRBV9; D gene: -; CDR3 protein: CASSVEGGRETQYF; CDR3 DNA: TGTGCCAGCAGCGTAGAGGGGGGCAGGGAGACCCAGTACTTC
clone size: -; J gene: TRBJ2-2; V gene: TRBV10-1; D gene: -; CDR3 protein: CASSATGTPNTGELFF; CDR3 DNA: TGCGCCAGCAGCGCGACCGGGACACCAAACACCGGGGAGCTGTTTTTT
clone size: -; J gene: TRBJ2-7; V gene: TRBV30; D gene: TRBD2; CDR3 protein: CAWSGTSGSYEQYF; CDR3 DNA: TGTGCCTGGAGCGGGACTAGCGGCTCCTACGAGCAGTACTTC
clone size: -; J gene: TRBJ2-7; V gene: TRBV4-1; D gene: -; CDR3 protein: CASSQSAAGISSYEQYF; CDR3 DNA: TGCGCCAGCAGCCAAAGTGCGGCCGGGATTAGCTCCTACGAGCAGTACTTC
clone size: once; J gene: TRBJ1-2; V gene: TRBV28; D gene: -; CDR3 protein: CATSLRGPRGNYGYTF; CDR3 DNA: TGTGCCACCTCTCTCCGAGGCCCTCGAGGAAACTATGGCTACACCTTC
clone size: -; J gene: TRBJ2-7; V gene: TRBV30; D gene: TRBD1; CDR3 protein: CAWSVGTGVEQYF; CDR3 DNA: TGTGCCTGGAGTGTAGGGACAGGGGTCGAGCAGTACTTC
clone size: -; J gene: TRBJ2-1; V gene: TRBV10-3; D gene: -; CDR3 protein: CAISDNNEQFF; CDR3 DNA: TGTGCCATCAGTGACAACAATGAGCAGTTCTTC
clone size: -; J gene: TRBJ1-4; V gene: TRBV27; D gene: -; CDR3 protein: CASSFIPPGALNEKLFF; CDR3 DNA: TGTGCCAGCAGTTTTATACCCCCAGGGGCACTTAATGAAAAACTGTTTTTT
clone size: -; J gene: TRBJ2-3; V gene: TRBV11-2; D gene: -; CDR3 protein: CASSLGGQGTDTQYF; CDR3 DNA: TGTGCCAGCAGCTTAGGGGGGCAGGGCACAGATACGCAGTATTTT
clone size: -; J gene: TRBJ2-1; V gene: TRBV7-7; D gene: TRBD2; CDR3 protein: CASSLGLADYNEQFF; CDR3 DNA: TGTGCTAGCAGCTTAGGTCTAGCGGACTACAATGAGCAGTTCTTC
clone size: -; J gene: TRBJ1-1; V gene: TRBV6-5; D gene: -; CDR3 protein: CASSYGYREANTEAFF; CDR3 DNA: TGTGCCAGCAGTTACGGCTACAGGGAGGCGAACACTGAAGCTTTCTTT
clone size: -; J gene: TRBJ1-3; V gene: TRBV6-6; D gene: -; CDR3 protein: CASGGGGNTIYF; CDR3 DNA: TGTGCCAGCGGGGGGGGAGGAAACACCATATATTTT
clone size: -; J gene: TRBJ1-3; V gene: TRBV29-1; D gene: -; CDR3 protein: CSVVHNSGNTIYF; CDR3 DNA: TGCAGCGTTGTCCACAACTCTGGAAACACCATATATTTT
clone size: -; J gene: TRBJ2-2; V gene: TRBV7-9; D gene: TRBD1; CDR3 protein: CASPTGDSTGELFF; CDR3 DNA: TGTGCCAGCCCTACAGGGGATTCGACCGGGGAGCTGTTTTTT